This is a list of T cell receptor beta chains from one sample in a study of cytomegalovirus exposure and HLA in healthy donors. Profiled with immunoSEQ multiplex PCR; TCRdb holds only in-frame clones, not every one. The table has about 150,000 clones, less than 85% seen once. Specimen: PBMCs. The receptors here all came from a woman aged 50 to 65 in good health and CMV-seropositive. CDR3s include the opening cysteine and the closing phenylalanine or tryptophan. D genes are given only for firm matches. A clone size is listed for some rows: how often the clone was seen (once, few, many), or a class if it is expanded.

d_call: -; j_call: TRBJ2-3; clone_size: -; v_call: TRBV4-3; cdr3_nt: TGCGCCAGCAGCCAAGATCGCGATAGCGCCCCCTACACAGATACGCAGTATTTT; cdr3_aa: CASSQDRDSAPYTDTQYF
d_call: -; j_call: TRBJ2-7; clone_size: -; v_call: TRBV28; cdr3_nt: TGTGCCAGCAGTTATAGGGACACCTACTACGAGCAGTACTTC; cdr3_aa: CASSYRDTYYEQYF
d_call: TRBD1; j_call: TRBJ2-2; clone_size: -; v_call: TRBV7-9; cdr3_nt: TGTGCCAGCAGCTCAACTAGGACAGGGGGAACTGGGGAGCTGTTTTTT; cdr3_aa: CASSSTRTGGTGELFF
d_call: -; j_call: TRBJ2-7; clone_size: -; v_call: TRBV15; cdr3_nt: TGTGCCACCAGCAGAGATTTAGAGTCCCACGAGCAGTACTTC; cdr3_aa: CATSRDLESHEQYF
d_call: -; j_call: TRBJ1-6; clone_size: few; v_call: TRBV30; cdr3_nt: TGTGCCTGGGGGACTGGGAGCTCCTATAATTCACCCCTCCACTTT; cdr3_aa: CAWGTGSSYNSPLHF
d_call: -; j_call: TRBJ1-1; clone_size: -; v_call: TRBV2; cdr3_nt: TGTGCCAGCAGTGGTCCCCAGGCCCTGAACACTGAAGCTTTCTTT; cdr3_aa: CASSGPQALNTEAFF
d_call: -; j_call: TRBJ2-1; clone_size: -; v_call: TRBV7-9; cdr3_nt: TGTGCCAGCAGCTTAGCGCAGGGGAAGGACAATGAGCAGTTCTTC; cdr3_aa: CASSLAQGKDNEQFF
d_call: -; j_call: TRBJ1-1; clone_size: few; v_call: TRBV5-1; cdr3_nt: TGCGCCAGCAGCCTTTCAGGGGCCGGCACTGAAGCTTTCTTT; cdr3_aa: CASSLSGAGTEAFF
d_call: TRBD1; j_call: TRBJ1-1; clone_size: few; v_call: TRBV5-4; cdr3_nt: TGTGCCAGCAGCGGAACAGGGGGCGACACTGAAGCTTTCTTT; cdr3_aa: CASSGTGGDTEAFF
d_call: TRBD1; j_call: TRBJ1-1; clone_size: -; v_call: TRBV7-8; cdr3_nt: TGTGCCAGCAGCTTAGGGACAGGGTCCACTGAAGCTTTCTTT; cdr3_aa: CASSLGTGSTEAFF
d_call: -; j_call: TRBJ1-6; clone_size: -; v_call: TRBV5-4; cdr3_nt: TGTGCCAGCAGCTTGGCTCGGGGTTCACCCCTCCACTTT; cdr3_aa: CASSLARGSPLHF
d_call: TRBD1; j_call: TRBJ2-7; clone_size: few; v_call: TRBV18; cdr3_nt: TGTGCCAGCTCAGCACGACAGGGGTTCGAGCAGTACTTC; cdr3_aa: CASSARQGFEQYF
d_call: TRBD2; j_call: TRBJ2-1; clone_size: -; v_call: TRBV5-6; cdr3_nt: TGTGCCAGCAGCCTACCGGGACTAGCGGAGAATGAGCAGTTCTTC; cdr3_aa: CASSLPGLAENEQFF
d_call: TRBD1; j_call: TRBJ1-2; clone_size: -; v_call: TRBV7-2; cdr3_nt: TGTGCCAGCAGCTTAGGGTTATCGGGACAGGGTGTGTCGGCCACCTTC; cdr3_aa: CASSLGLSGQGVSATF
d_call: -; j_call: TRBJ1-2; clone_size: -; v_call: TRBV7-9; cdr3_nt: TGTGCCAGCAGCTTTGAAGGGGGCTATGGCTACACCTTC; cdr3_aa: CASSFEGGYGYTF
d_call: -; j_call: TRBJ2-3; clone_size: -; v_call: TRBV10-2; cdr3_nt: TGCGCCAGCAGACTCGGCAGGTCGAGCACAGATACGCAGTATTTT; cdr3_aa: CASRLGRSSTDTQYF
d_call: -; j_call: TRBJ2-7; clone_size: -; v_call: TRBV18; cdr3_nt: TGTGCCAGCTCACGTACCGGACAGCCCTACGAGCAGTACTTC; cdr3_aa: CASSRTGQPYEQYF
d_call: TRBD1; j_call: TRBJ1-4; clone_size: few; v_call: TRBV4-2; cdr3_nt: TGTGCCAGCAGCCGAACGCAGGGGGCGGCTAATGAAAAACTGTTTTTT; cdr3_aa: CASSRTQGAANEKLFF
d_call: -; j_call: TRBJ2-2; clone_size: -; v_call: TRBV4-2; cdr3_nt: TGTGCCAGCAGCCCCTTAGAGGGGAACACCGGGGAGCTGTTTTTT; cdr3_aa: CASSPLEGNTGELFF
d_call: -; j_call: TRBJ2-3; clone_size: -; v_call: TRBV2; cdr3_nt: TGTGCCAGCATTTTTGTGACAGGCCGGAGTACAGATACGCAGTATTTT; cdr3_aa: CASIFVTGRSTDTQYF
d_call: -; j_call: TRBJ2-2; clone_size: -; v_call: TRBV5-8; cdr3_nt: TGTGCCAGCAGCCAGAGGACAGTTAACACCGGGGAGCTGTTTTTT; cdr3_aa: CASSQRTVNTGELFF
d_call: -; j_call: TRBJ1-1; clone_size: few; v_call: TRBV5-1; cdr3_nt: TGCGCCAGCACCGCGGGGTGGAACACTGAAGCTTTCTTT; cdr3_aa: CASTAGWNTEAFF
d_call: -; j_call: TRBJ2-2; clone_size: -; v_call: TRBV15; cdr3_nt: TGTGCCACCAGCAGAGAAATCGCCGGGGAGCTGTTTTTT; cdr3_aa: CATSREIAGELFF
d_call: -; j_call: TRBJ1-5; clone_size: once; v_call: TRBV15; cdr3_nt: TGTGCCACCAGCAGAGATCTTGGCCTTTATAGCAATCAGCCCCAGCATTTT; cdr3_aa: CATSRDLGLYSNQPQHF
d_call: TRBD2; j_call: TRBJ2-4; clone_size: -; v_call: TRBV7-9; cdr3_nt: TGTGCCAGCAGCTTAAGCGGGGTAGACATTCAGTACTTC; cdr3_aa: CASSLSGVDIQYF
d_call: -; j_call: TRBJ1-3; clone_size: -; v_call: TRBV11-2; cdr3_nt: TGTGCCAGCAAGCTACGGGGACTGTCTGGAAACACCATATATTTT; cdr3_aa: CASKLRGLSGNTIYF
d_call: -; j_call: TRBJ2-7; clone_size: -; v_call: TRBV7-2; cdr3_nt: TGTGCCAGCAGCTTAGTCCTGGAGACAGAAGAGCAGTACTTC; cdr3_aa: CASSLVLETEEQYF
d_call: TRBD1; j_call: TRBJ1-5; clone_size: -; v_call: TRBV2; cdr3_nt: TGTGCCAGCAGTCGACGGACAGGAACAAGCAATCAGCCCCAGCATTTT; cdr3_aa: CASSRRTGTSNQPQHF
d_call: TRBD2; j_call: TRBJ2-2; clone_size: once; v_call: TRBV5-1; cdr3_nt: TGCGCCAGCAGCCTAAGCGGGGGGGCCTCCGGGGAGCTGTTTTTT; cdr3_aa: CASSLSGGASGELFF
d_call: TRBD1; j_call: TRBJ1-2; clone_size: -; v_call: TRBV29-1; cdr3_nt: TGCAGCGTTGAACCCTGGACAGGGGATCTCTATGGCTACACCTTC; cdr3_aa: CSVEPWTGDLYGYTF
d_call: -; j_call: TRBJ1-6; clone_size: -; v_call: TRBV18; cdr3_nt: TGTGCCAGCTCACCGGGGGGGTCCAATTCACCCCTCCACTTT; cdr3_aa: CASSPGGSNSPLHF
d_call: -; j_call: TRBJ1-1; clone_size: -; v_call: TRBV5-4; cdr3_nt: TGTGCCAGCACCCCCGGGGGGGGGCTGGGCACTGAAGCTTTCTTT; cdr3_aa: CASTPGGGLGTEAFF
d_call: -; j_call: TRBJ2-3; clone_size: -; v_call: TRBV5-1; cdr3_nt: TGCGCCAGCAGCTTGGGGTTAACTAGCACAGATACGCAGTATTTT; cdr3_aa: CASSLGLTSTDTQYF
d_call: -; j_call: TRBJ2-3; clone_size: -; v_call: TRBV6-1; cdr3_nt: TGTGCCAGCCCGTCCTCGGCAGATACGCAGTATTTT; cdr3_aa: CASPSSADTQYF
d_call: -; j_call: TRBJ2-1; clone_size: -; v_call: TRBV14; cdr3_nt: TGTGCCAGCAGCCAAGATATGAGGGTACGGTTCTTC; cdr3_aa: CASSQDMRVRFF
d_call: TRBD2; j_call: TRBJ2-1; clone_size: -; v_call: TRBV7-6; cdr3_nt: TGTGCCAGCAGCTTAGTGCGGGGGGAAAATGAGCAGTTCTTC; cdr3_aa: CASSLVRGENEQFF
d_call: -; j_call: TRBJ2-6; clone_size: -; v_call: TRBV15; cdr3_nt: TGTGCCACCAGCAGAGGTGGGCCGAACTCTGGGGCCAACGTCCTGACTTTC; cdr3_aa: CATSRGGPNSGANVLTF
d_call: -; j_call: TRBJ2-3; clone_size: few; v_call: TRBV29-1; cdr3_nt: TGCAGCGTCCGGGACACCACAGATACGCAGTATTTT; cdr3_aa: CSVRDTTDTQYF
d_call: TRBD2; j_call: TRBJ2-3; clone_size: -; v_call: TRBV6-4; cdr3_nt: TGTGCCAGCAGAGGAGCGGGGGCCACTAGCACAGATACGCAGTATTTT; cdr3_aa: CASRGAGATSTDTQYF
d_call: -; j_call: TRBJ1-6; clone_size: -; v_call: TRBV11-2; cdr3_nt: TGTGCCAGCAGCTTAGACGGGAATTCACCCCTCCACTTT; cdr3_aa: CASSLDGNSPLHF
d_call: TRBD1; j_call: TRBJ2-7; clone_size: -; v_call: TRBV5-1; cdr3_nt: TGCGCCAGCAGCTTGGGAGGGACAGACCAAAGCGAGCAGTACTTC; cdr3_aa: CASSLGGTDQSEQYF
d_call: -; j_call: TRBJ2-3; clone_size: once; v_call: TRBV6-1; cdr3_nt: TGTGCCAGCAGCGTGACAGATACGCAGTATTTT; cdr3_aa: CASSVTDTQYF
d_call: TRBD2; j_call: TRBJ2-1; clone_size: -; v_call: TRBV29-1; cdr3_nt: TGCAGCGGTAGCGGGTACTCCTACAATGAGCAGTTCTTC; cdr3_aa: CSGSGYSYNEQFF
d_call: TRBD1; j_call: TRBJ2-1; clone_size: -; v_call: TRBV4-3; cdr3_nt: TGCGCCAGCGGGACAGGGAGTGAGCAGTTCTTC; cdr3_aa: CASGTGSEQFF
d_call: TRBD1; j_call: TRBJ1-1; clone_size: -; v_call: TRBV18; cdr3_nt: TGTGCCAGCTCACCACAGGGGGCGCGGGCTGAAGCTTTCTTT; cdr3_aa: CASSPQGARAEAFF
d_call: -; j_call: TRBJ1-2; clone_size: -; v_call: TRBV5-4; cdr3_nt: TGTGCCAGCAGCTCGCTGGGGGGTTCTAACTATGGCTACACCTTC; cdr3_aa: CASSSLGGSNYGYTF
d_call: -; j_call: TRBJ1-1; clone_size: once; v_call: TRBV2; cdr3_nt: TGTGCCAGCAGGGCCGGGTTGAACACTGAAGCTTTCTTT; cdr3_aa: CASRAGLNTEAFF
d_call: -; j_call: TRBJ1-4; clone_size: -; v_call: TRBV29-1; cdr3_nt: TGCAGCGTTTACACCCGGGAGGCGGTCAGGGAAAAACTGTTTTTT; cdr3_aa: CSVYTREAVREKLFF
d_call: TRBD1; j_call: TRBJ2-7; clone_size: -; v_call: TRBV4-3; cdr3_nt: TGCGCCAGCAGCCAAGAAGTTGGCAGACAGGGGGCTTACGAGCAGTACTTC; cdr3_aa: CASSQEVGRQGAYEQYF
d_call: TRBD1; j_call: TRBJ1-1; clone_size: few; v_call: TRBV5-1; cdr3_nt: TGCGCCAGCAGCCGGGACAGGGTGGGCACTGAAGCTTTCTTT; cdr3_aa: CASSRDRVGTEAFF
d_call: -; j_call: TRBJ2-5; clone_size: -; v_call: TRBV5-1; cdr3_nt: TGCGCCAGCAGCACGAACGGACTTAAAGAGACCCAGTACTTC; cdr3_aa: CASSTNGLKETQYF
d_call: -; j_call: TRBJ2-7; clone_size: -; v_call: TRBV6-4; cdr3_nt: TGTGCCAGCATCCCCTTAAAGAGGGGGAAAATCTACGAGCAGTACTTC; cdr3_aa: CASIPLKRGKIYEQYF
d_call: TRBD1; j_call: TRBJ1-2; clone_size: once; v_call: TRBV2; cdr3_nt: TGTGCCAGCCGACAGGGTAACTATGGCTACACCTTC; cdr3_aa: CASRQGNYGYTF
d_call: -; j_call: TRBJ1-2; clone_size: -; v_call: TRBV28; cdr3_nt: TGTGCCAGCAGTTTACGAGGGTGGGAAGGCTATGGCTACACCTTC; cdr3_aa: CASSLRGWEGYGYTF
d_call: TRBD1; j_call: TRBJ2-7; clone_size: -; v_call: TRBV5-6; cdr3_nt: TGTGCCAGCACCGGGACAGCAGCACCCTACGAGCAGTACTTC; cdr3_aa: CASTGTAAPYEQYF
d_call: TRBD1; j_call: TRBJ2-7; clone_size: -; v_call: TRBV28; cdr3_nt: TGTGCCAGCAGGGGACAGGACGGCGAGCAGTACTTC; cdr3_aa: CASRGQDGEQYF
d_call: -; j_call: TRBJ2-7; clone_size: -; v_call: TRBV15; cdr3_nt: TGTGCCACCAGCTTAGATGTGGGGGGGCAAAGGGAGCAGTACTTC; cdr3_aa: CATSLDVGGQREQYF
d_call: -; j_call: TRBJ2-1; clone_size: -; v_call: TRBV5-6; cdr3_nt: TGTGCCAGCAGCTTAGGACAGCGACTCTACAATGAGCAGTTCTTC; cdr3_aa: CASSLGQRLYNEQFF
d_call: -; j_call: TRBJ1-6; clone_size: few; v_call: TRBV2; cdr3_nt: TGTGCCAGCAAACAGGGTGAGAGGTCACCCCTCCACTTT; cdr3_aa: CASKQGERSPLHF